This is a list of T cell receptor beta chains from one sample in a study of blood T cell repertoires in COVID-19. The method was immunoSEQ multiplex PCR; TCRdb's version includes in-frame clones alone and lacks a portion of them. Of under 90,000 clones listed, approximately 80% are singletons. Sequenced input: peripheral blood. These receptor sequences come from a human donor in a cohort sampled during active COVID-19. The conserved cysteine and the conserved F or W are not part of the CDR3 here.

V | CDR3
TRBV7-2 | ASSLMFEPAGGYT
TRBV24-1 | ATSDGGMNTGELF
TRBV30 | ASDRYLGEQY
TRBV6-2/TRBV6-3 | ASSYSTGYGYT
TRBV18 | ASRPQQGNEKLF
TRBV18 | ASSFGTGGYNEQF
TRBV6-6 | ASSLTSGRAQETQY
TRBV5-6 | ASSLVAGDADTQY
TRBV7-9 | AGLAGSQETQY
TRBV7-3 | ASSLTGGETNEQF
TRBV6-1 | ASSEAALKTGEAF
TRBV6-5 | ASTGQISNQPQH
TRBV5-1 | ASSLGTPPETQY
TRBV18 | ASSDRRGTNEKLF
TRBV30 | AWREGQAYEQY
TRBV5-4 | ASSSTGSYEQY
TRBV10-3 | AIRDSGQGNTIY
TRBV19 | ASSPGQAINYGYT
TRBV7-6 | ASSGWTGYGYT
TRBV3-1/TRBV3-2 | ASSHGLAGVFNEQF
TRBV7-2 | ASSPEGRGDTQY
TRBV6-2/TRBV6-3 | ASSYGATGHFQDTQY
TRBV5-5 | ASSTDTRNEKLF
TRBV7-3 | ASSLTPQGSTEAF
TRBV12-3/TRBV12-4 | ASSLTRGNIQY
TRBV19 | ASSTAGYGELF
TRBV4-3 | ASSPQSAGLYEQY
TRBV9 | ASSTRTGKDTEAF
TRBV7-3 | ASSLSGTGEQF
TRBV19 | ASSTGGLQETQY
TRBV20-1 | SAKGTASH
TRBV11-2 | ASRLDRGLETQY
TRBV6-5 | ASTPGGAGTGELF
TRBV19 | ASSIRDTNTIY
TRBV2 | ATLKRASGVETQY
TRBV28 | ASSTTSPETQY
TRBV5-6 | ASSYVGHLAGGYTGELF
TRBV4-3 | ASSQASGGASDTQY
TRBV20-1 | SARAGVWAF
TRBV4-3 | ASSPTSKTLSYNEQF
TRBV7-9 | ASSLERSSTDTQY
TRBV7-2 | ASSLVRRGRGETQY
TRBV9 | ASSVSGGPGTGELF
TRBV2 | ASSDVWTSKYEQY
TRBV18 | ASSSNYGGENIQY
TRBV7-2 | ASSSGEGGNQPQH
TRBV6-5 | ASSSSYGDTEAF
TRBV7-3 | ASSFTVQPYNEQF
TRBV18 | ASSPPTGGTDTQY
TRBV9 | ASSVTANTEAF
TRBV11-2 | ASNRAGGTEAF
TRBV2 | ASSGDRGGGYT
TRBV19 | ASSLTGSAVEQY
TRBV5-6 | ASSLDEGVAKNIQY
TRBV15 | ATRGTGGIYGYT